Reported below is one T cell receptor beta chain. Its antigen is not identified. Isolated RNA was reverse transcribed in full, so expressed TCRB transcripts were sequenced. Sequencing was performed with immunoSEQ multiplex PCR; in TCRdb, only in-frame clones are kept and a portion is missing. The data contain about 470,000 clones, roughly 30% of them seen just once; the ten biggest clones take up around 0.065%. CDR3 length equals 14 residues. The germline V gene has CDR1 MNHEY and CDR2 SMNVEV (reference sequence). V lost 6 bases and J lost 2, with 14 bases in between. The data were obtained in a study of beta chain features in type 1 diabetes. Findings of the study overall: Compared to healthy donors, patients appeared to have naive, central memory and Treg TCRB repertoires that were more alike.

Input material: naive CD4+ T cells from blood. This TCR derives from a man aged 18 to 30 in good health. The V and J genes are TRBV27 and TRBJ2-7; tentatively, D is TRBD2 (6 bases). The CDR3 sequence: CASRRTTGPYEQYF. The CDR3 DNA follows: TGTGCCAGCAGAAGGACTACCGGTCCCTACGAGCAGTACTTC.